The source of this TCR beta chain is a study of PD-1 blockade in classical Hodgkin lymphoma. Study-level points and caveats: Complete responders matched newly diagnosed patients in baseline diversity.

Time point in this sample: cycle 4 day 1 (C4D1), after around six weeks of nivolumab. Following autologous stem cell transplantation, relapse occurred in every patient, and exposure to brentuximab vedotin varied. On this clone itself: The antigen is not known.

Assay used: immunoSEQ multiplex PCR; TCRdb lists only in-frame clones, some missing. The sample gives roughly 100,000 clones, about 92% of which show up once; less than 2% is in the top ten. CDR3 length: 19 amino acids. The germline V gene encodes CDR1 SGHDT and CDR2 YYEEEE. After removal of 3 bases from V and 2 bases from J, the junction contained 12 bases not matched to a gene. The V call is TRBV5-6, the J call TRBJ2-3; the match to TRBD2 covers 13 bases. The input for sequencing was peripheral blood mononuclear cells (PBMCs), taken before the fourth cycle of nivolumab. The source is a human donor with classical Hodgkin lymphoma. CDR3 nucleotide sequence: TGTGCCAGCAGCTATGGACTAGCGGGAGATCTACAGAACACAGATACGCAGTATTTT. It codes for CASSYGLAGDLQNTDTQYF.